The entry below describes one T cell receptor beta chain. Its antigen is unknown. J lost 11 bases, V lost 2 bases, and 3 bases had no gene match. The CDR3 has 12 amino acids. From germline, CDR1 is MNHNY and CDR2 SVGAGI (reference sequence). The data belong to a study of T cells after yellow fever vaccination. Study as a whole: The SMART-Seq v4 Ultra Low Input method served to prepare the low-cell-number fractions.

Using its own MiXCR run on the 5' RACE reads, TCRdb lists one record per CDR3 protein. The sample consists of approximately 550,000 distinct CDR3 sequences, 15% to 20% of them appearing once. Points from the study as a whole: The appearance of a small share of clonotypes in both CD4 and CD8 compartments was observed.

The clonotype originates from a young man who received the YFV17D yellow fever vaccine. This rearrangement joins TRBV6-6 to TRBJ1-1, with 9 bases matching TRBD1. Sequenced here: PBMCs, sampled 15 days after the yellow fever booster vaccination. As DNA, the CDR3 is TGTGCCAGCAGTTACGTAGACAGGGGGGCTTTCTTT. This gives the protein CASSYVDRGAFF.